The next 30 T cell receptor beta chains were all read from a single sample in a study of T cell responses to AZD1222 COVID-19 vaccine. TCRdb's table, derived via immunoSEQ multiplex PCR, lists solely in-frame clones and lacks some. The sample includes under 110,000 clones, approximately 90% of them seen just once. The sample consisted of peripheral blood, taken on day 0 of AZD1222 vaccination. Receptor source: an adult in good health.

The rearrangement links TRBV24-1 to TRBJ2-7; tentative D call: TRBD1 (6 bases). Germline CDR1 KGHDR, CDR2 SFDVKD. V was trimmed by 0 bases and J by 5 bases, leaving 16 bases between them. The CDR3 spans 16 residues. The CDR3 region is CATSDLPQGTADEQYF. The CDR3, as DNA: TGTGCCACCAGTGATTTGCCACAGGGAACGGCGGACGAGCAGTACTTC.

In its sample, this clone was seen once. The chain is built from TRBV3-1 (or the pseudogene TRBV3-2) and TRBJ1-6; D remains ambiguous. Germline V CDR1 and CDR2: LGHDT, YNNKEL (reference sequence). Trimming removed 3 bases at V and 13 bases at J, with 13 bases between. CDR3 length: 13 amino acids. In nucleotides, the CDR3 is TGTGCCAGCAGCCAGACGAAAGAAGGCCCCCTCCACTTT. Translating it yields CASSQTKEGPLHF.

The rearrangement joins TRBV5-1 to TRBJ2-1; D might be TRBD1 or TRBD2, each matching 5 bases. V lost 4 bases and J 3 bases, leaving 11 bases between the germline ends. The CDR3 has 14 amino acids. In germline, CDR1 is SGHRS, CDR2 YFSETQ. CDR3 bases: TGCGCCAGCAGCGTCGGGACGGTCTACAATGAGCAGTTCTTC. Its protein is CASSVGTVYNEQFF.

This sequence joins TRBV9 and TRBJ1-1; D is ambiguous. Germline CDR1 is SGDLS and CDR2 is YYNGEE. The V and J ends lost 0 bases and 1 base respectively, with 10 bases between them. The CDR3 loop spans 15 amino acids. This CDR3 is CASSVVIGPNTEAFF. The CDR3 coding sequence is TGTGCCAGCAGCGTAGTGATCGGTCCGAACACTGAAGCTTTCTTT.

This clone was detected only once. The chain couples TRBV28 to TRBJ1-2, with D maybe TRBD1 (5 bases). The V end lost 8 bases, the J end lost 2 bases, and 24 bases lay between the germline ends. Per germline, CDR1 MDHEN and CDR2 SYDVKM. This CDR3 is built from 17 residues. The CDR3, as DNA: TGTGCCAGCGACCGCTCGTTGGGATGGGGGTCCAACTATGGCTACACCTTC. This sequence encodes CASDRSLGWGSNYGYTF.

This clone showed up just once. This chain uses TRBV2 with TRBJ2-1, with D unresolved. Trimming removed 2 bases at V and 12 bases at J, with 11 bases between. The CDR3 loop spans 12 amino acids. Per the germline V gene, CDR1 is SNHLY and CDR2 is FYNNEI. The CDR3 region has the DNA TGTGCCAGCAGTGAACCCCCTTGGGGGCAGTTCTTC. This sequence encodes CASSEPPWGQFF.

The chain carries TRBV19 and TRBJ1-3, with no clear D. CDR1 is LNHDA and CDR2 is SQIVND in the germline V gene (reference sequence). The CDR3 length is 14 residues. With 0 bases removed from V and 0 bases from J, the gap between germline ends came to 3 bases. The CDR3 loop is CASSIDSSGNTIYF. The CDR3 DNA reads TGTGCCAGTAGTATAGACAGCTCTGGAAACACCATATATTTT. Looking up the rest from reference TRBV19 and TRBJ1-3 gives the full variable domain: DGGITQSPKYLFRKEGQNVTLSCEQNLNHDAMYWYRQDPGQGLRLIYYSQIVNDFQKGDIAEGYSVSREKKESFPLTVTSAQKNPTAFYLCASSIDSSGNTIYFGEGSWLTVV.

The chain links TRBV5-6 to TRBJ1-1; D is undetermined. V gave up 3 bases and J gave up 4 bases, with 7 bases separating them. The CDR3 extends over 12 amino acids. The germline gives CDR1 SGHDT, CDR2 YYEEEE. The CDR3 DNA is TGTGCCAGCAGCTCCGGTGGCACTGAAGCTTTCTTT. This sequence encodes CASSSGGTEAFF.

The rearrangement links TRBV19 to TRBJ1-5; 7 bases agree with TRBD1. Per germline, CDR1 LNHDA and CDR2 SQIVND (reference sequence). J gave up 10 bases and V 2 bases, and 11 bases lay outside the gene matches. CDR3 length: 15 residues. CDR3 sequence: CASSISRQGFGPQHF. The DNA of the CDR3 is TGTGCCAGTAGTATATCACGACAGGGTTTCGGTCCCCAGCATTTT.

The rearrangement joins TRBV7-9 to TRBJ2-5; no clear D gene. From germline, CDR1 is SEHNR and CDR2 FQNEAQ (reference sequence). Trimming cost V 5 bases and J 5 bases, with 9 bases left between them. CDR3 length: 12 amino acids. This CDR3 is CASSPNTETQYF. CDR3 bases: TGTGCCAGCAGCCCCAACACGGAGACCCAGTACTTC.

The chain's CDR3 is CATSDLGTGDGGYTF. The CDR3 bases are TGTGCCACCAGTGATTTGGGGACAGGGGACGGTGGCTACACCTTC. The chain employs TRBV24-1 and TRBJ1-2; 10 bases are shared with TRBD1. The V gene's germline CDR1 is KGHDR and CDR2 SFDVKD. V was clipped by 0 bases and J by 7 bases; unmatched bases: 4. This CDR3 spans 15 amino acids.

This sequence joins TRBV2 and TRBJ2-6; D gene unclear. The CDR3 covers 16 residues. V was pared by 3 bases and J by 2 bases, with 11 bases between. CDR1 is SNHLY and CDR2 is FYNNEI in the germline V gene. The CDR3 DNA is TGTGCCAGCAGTGAGGATAATCTCGCTGGGGCCAACGTCCTGACTTTC. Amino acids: CASSEDNLAGANVLTF.

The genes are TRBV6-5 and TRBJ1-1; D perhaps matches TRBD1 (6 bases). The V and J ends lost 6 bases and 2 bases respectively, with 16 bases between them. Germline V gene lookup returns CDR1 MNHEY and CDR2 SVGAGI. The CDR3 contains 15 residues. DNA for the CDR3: TGTGCCAGCAGCCTCAACAGGGTCTTTAACACTGAAGCTTTCTTT. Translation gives CASSLNRVFNTEAFF.

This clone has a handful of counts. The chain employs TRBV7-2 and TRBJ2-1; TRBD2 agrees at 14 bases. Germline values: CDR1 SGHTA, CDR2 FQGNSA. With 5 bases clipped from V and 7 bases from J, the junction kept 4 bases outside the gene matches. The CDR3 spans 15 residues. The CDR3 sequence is CASSETSGGVNEQFF. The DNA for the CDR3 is TGTGCCAGCAGCGAGACTAGCGGGGGGGTTAATGAGCAGTTCTTC. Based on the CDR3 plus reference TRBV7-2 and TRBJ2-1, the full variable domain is GAGVSQSPSNKVTEKGKDVELRCDPISGHTALYWYRQSLGQGLEFLIYFQGNSAPDKSGLPSDRFSAERTGGSVSTLTIQRTQQEDSAVYLCASSETSGGVNEQFFGPGTRLTVL.

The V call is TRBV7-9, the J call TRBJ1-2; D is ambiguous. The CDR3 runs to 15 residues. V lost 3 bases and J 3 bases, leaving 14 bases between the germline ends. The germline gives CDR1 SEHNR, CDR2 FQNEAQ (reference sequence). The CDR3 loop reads CASSFQVQPYYGYTF. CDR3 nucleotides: TGTGCCAGCAGCTTCCAGGTTCAACCTTACTATGGCTACACCTTC.

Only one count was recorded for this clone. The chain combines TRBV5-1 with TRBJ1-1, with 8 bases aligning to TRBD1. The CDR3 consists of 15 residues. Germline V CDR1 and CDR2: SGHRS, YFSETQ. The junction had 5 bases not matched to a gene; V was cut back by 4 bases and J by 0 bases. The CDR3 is CASSLLTGVNTEAFF. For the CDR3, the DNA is TGCGCCAGCAGCCTCCTGACAGGGGTGAACACTGAAGCTTTCTTT.

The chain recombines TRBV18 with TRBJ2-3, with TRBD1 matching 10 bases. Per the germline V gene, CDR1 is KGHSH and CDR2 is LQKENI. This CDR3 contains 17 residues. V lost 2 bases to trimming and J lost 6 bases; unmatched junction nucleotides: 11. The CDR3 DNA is TGTGCCAGCTCACCAAGTCTCGGGACAGGGGATTCCGATACGCAGTATTTT. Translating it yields CASSPSLGTGDSDTQYF.

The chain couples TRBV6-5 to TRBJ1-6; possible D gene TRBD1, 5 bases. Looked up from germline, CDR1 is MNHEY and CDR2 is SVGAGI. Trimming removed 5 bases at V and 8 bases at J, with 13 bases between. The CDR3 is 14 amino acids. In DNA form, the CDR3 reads TGTGCCAGCAGTAATCAGGGAAGGGATTCACCCCTCCACTTT. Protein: CASSNQGRDSPLHF.

The CDR3 spells CASSPGWEKETQYF. The DNA of the CDR3 is TGTGCCAGTAGTCCAGGGTGGGAGAAAGAGACCCAGTACTTC. This chain links TRBV19 with TRBJ2-5, with D possibly called TRBD1 or TRBD2 (5 bases each). Looked up from germline, CDR1 is LNHDA and CDR2 is SQIVND (reference sequence). This CDR3 is built from 14 residues. V lost 5 bases and J lost 3, with 13 bases in between.

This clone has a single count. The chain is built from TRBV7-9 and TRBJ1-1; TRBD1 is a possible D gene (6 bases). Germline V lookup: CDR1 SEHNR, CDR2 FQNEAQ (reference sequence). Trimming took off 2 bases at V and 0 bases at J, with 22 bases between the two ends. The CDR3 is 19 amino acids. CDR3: CASSLFSLQGYIMNTEAFF. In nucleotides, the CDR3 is TGTGCCAGCAGCTTATTTAGCCTCCAGGGGTACATCATGAACACTGAAGCTTTCTTT.

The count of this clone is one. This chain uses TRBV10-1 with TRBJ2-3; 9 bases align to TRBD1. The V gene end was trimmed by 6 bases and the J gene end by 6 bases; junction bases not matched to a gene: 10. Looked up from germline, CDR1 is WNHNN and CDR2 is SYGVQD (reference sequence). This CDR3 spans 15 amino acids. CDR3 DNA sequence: TGCGCCAGCAGGGCAAACAGGGGGCCTGGGGATACGCAGTATTTT. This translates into CASRANRGPGDTQYF.

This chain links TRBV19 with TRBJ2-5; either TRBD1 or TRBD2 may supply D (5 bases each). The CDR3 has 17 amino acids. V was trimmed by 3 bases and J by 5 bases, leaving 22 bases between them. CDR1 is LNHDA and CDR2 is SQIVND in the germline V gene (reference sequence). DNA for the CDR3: TGTGCCAGTAGTATGGGGCAGGGAGAAGGCTTCAGGGAGACCCAGTACTTC. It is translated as CASSMGQGEGFRETQYF.

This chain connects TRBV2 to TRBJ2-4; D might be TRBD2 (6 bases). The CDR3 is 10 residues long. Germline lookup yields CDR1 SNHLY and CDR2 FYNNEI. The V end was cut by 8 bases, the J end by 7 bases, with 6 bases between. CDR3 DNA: TGTGCCAGCGGGGGGAACATTCAGTACTTC. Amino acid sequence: CASGGNIQYF.

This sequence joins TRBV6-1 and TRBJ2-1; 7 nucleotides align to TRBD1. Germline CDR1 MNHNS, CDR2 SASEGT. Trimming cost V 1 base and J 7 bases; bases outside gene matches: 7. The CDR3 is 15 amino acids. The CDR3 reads CASSEGSGGANEQFF. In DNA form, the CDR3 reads TGTGCCAGCAGTGAAGGCTCAGGGGGTGCAAATGAGCAGTTCTTC.

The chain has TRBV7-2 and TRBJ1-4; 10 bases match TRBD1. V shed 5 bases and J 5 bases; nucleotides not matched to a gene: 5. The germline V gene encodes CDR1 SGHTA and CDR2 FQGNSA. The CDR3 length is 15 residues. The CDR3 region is CASSPRQGANEKLFF. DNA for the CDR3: TGTGCCAGCAGCCCTCGACAGGGGGCGAATGAAAAACTGTTTTTT.

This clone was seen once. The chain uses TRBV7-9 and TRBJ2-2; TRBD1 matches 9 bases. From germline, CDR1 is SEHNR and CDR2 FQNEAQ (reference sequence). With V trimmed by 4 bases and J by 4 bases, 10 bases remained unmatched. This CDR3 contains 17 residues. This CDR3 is CASSSRTGASGTGELFF. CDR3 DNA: TGTGCCAGCAGCTCGCGGACAGGGGCGTCGGGCACCGGGGAGCTGTTTTTT.

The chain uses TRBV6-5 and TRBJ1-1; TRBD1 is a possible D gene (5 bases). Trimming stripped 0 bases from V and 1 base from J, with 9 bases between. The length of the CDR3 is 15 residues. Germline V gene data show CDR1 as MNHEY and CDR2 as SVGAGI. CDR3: CASSYSGGWNTEAFF. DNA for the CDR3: TGTGCCAGCAGTTACTCGGGGGGTTGGAACACTGAAGCTTTCTTT.

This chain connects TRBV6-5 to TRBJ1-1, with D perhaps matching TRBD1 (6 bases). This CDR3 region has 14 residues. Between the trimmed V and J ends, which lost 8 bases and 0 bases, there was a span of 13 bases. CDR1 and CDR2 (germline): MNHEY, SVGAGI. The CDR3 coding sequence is TGTGCCAGCGGGGGGGCAGTTATGAACACTGAAGCTTTCTTT. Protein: CASGGAVMNTEAFF.

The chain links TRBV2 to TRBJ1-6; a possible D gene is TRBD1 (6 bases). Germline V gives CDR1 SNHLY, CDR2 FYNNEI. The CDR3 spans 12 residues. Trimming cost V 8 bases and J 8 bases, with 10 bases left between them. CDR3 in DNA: TGTGCCAGCGGGAGGGGGGATTCACCCCTCCACTTT. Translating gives CASGRGDSPLHF.

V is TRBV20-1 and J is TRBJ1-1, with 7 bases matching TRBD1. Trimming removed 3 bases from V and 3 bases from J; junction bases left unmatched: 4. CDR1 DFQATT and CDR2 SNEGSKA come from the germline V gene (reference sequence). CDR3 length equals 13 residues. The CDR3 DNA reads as TGCAGTGCTAGTAGTCAGGGGGACACTGAAGCTTTCTTT. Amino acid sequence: CSASSQGDTEAFF.